These 11 T cell receptor beta chains originate from one sample sequenced in a study of graft-versus-host responses after intestinal transplantation. No antigen has been assigned to these receptors. Sequencing used immunoSEQ multiplex PCR; TCRdb keeps in-frame clones, though not all of them. The profile shows around 76,000 clones, about 94% of them singletons. Source: unstimulated CD8+ T cells sorted from spleen or lymph node cells, taken before intestinal transplant. Receptors were obtained from a human donor who received an intestinal transplant.

The chain has TRBV27 and TRBJ2-3, with D possibly matching TRBD2 (6 bases). CDR3 length: 16 residues. Between the trimmed V and J ends, which lost 5 bases and 2 bases, there was a span of 17 bases. Germline loops: CDR1 MNHEY, CDR2 SMNVEV (reference sequence). The CDR3 region is CASSSISGDATDTQYF. As DNA, the CDR3 is TGTGCCAGCAGTAGTATTAGCGGAGACGCCACAGATACGCAGTATTTT.

This clone was observed a handful of times. This CDR3 is also generated by other DNA sequences in the sample. This chain connects TRBV9 to TRBJ1-1, with no clear D. The CDR3 consists of 13 residues. Germline V lookup: CDR1 SGDLS, CDR2 YYNGEE. Trimming removed 0 bases at V and 1 base at J, with 4 bases between. The CDR3 region has the DNA TGTGCCAGCAGCGTAGACAGGAACACTGAAGCTTTCTTT. Residues: CASSVDRNTEAFF.

The chain links TRBV6-5 to TRBJ1-4; 9 nucleotides line up with TRBD1. Looked up from germline, CDR1 is MNHEY and CDR2 is SVGAGI. CDR3 length equals 14 residues. After removal of 6 bases from V and 8 bases from J, the junction contained 7 bases not matched to a gene. In nucleotides, the CDR3 is TGTGCCAGCAGGGACAGGGGATTGGGGGAAAAACTGTTTTTT. This encodes CASRDRGLGEKLFF.

This clone occurred once. The chain couples TRBV19 to TRBJ1-2; TRBD1 might be the D (6 bases). This CDR3 comprises 12 residues. Trimming cost V 4 bases and J 5 bases, with 8 bases left between them. From germline, CDR1 is LNHDA and CDR2 SQIVND (reference sequence). CDR3: CASSNGQYGYTF. DNA of the CDR3: TGTGCCAGTAGTAATGGACAGTATGGCTACACCTTC.

This clone appeared a few times. This chain uses TRBV5-1 with TRBJ2-3; TRBD2 matches 9 bases. V was clipped by 0 bases and J by 2 bases; unmatched bases: 4. CDR1 and CDR2 from the germline V gene are SGHRS and YFSETQ. CDR3 length: 16 residues. The chain's CDR3 is CASSLAASGATDTQYF. CDR3 nucleotide sequence: TGCGCCAGCAGCTTGGCCGCTAGCGGGGCCACAGATACGCAGTATTTT. The full variable domain, rest sourced from reference TRBV5-1 and TRBJ2-3, is KAGVTQTPRYLIKTRGQQVTLSCSPISGHRSVSWYQQTPGQGLQFLFEYFSETQRNKGNFPGRFSGRQFSNSRSEMNVSTLELGDSALYLCASSLAASGATDTQYFGPGTRLTVL.

The chain is built from TRBV10-3 and TRBJ2-7; TRBD2 is a possible D gene (7 bases). Germline V gene sequence: CDR1 ENHRY, CDR2 SYGVKD. Trimming cost V 9 bases and J 2 bases, with 14 bases left between them. The CDR3 is 13 residues long. CDR3 loop: CAIGRGGPYEQYF. For the CDR3, the DNA is TGTGCCATTGGAAGGGGGGGACCCTACGAGCAGTACTTC.

The gene calls are TRBV5-1 and TRBJ2-1; D gene unclear. The germline V gene has CDR1 SGHRS and CDR2 YFSETQ. The germline V and J ends were trimmed by 0 bases and 5 bases, with 21 bases remaining between them. The CDR3 spans 18 residues. The CDR3 DNA sequence: TGCGCCAGCAGCTTGGGGAATTCTCTAGGATTCTTCCACAATGAGCAGTTCTTC. It encodes CASSLGNSLGFFHNEQFF.

The chain couples TRBV28 to TRBJ2-2, with 9 bases that match TRBD1. V lost 2 bases to trimming and J lost 4 bases; unmatched junction nucleotides: 2. This CDR3 contains 15 residues. Germline loops: CDR1 MDHEN, CDR2 SYDVKM. CDR3 amino acids: CASSLEDRGTGELFF. The CDR3 nucleotides read TGTGCCAGCAGTTTAGAGGACAGGGGCACCGGGGAGCTGTTTTTT.

This rearrangement joins TRBV10-1 to TRBJ2-7; D possibly uses TRBD1 or TRBD2 (5 bases each). Trimming left V 0 bases short and J 4 bases short, with 13 bases between. Looked up from germline, CDR1 is WNHNN and CDR2 is SYGVQD (reference sequence). The CDR3 is 15 residues long. The CDR3: CASSESRGGRYEQYF. The CDR3 nucleotides are TGCGCCAGCAGTGAGTCCCGTGGGGGTAGGTACGAGCAGTACTTC.

The table lists this clone with a count of one. The chain couples TRBV27 to TRBJ2-7; tentatively, D is TRBD2 (5 bases). The germline gives CDR1 MNHEY, CDR2 SMNVEV (reference sequence). The V end lost 0 bases, the J end lost 2 bases, and 11 bases lay between the germline ends. The CDR3 covers 15 residues. DNA of the CDR3: TGTGCCAGCAGTTTATCGAGGGCCGATCCCTACGAGCAGTACTTC. Protein sequence: CASSLSRADPYEQYF.

V and J are TRBV5-1 and TRBJ2-7, with D perhaps matching TRBD1 (6 bases). CDR1 SGHRS and CDR2 YFSETQ come from the germline V gene. The CDR3 has 12 residues. V lost 4 bases and J 4 bases, leaving 9 bases between the germline ends. Written as DNA, the CDR3 is TGCGCCAGCAGCCAAGGGACATACGAGCAGTACTTC. Translated: CASSQGTYEQYF. The entire variable domain, with the rest obtained from reference TRBV5-1 and TRBJ2-7, is as follows: KAGVTQTPRYLIKTRGQQVTLSCSPISGHRSVSWYQQTPGQGLQFLFEYFSETQRNKGNFPGRFSGRQFSNSRSEMNVSTLELGDSALYLCASSQGTYEQYFGPGTRLTVT.